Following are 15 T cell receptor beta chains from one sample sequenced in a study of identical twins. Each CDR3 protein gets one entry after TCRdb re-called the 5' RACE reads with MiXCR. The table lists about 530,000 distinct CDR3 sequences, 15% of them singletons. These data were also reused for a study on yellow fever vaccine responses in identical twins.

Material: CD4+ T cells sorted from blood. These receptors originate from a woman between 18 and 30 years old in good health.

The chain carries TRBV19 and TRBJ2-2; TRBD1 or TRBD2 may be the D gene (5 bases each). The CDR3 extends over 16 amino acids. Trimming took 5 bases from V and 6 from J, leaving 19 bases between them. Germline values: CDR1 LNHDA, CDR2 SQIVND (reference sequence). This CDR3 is CASSLIPGAGAGELFF. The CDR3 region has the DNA TGTGCCAGTAGTCTAATCCCCGGGGCCGGGGCCGGGGAGCTGTTTTTT.

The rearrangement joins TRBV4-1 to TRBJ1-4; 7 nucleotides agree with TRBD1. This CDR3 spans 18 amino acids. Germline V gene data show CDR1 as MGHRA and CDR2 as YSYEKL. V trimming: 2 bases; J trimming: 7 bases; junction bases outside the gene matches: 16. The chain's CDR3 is CASSQPGNRDSRSEKLFF. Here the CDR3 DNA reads TGCGCCAGCAGCCAACCGGGGAACCGGGACAGCCGATCTGAAAAACTGTTTTTT.

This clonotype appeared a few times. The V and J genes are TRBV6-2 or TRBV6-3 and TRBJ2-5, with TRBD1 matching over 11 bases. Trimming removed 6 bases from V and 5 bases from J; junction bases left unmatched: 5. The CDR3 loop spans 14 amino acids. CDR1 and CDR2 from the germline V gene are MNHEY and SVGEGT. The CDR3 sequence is CASRRTGGWETQYF. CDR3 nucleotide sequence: TGTGCCAGCAGGAGGACAGGGGGCTGGGAGACCCAGTACTTC.

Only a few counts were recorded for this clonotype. In DNA, the CDR3 is TGTGCCAGCAGTGCGCTTCACGACAGAGATACGAACACCGGGGAGCTGTTTTTT. It is translated as CASSALHDRDTNTGELFF. J is TRBJ2-2 and V is TRBV11-1; D perhaps matches TRBD1 (5 bases). V lost 6 bases and J lost 0, with 20 bases in between. Germline loops: CDR1 SGHAT, CDR2 FQDESV (reference sequence). The CDR3 length is 18 residues.

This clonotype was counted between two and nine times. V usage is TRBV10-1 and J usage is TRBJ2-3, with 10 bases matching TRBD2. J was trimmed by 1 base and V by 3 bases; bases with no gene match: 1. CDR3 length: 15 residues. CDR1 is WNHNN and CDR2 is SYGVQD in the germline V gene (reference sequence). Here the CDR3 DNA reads TGCGCCAGCAGTGATGGGACTAGCGGCACAGATACGCAGTATTTT. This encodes CASSDGTSGTDTQYF.

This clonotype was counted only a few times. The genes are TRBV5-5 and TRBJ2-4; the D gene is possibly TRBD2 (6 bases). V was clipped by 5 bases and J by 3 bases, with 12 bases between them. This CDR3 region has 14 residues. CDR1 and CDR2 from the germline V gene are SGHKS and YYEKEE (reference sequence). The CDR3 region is CASRTVGGKNIQYF. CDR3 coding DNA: TGTGCCAGCAGAACCGTGGGGGGCAAAAACATTCAGTACTTC.

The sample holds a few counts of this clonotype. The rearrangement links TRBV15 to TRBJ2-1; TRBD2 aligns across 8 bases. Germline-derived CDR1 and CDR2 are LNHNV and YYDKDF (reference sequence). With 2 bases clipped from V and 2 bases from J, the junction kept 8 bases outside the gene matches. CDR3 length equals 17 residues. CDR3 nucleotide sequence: TGTGCCACCAGCAGACCTATAGCGGGACCGACCTACAATGAGCAGTTCTTC. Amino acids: CATSRPIAGPTYNEQFF. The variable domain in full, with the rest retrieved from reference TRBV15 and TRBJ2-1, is DAMVIQNPRYQVTQFGKPVTLSCSQTLNHNVMYWYQQKSSQAPKLLFHYYDKDFNNEADTPDNFQSRRPNTSFCFLDIRSPGLGDTAMYLCATSRPIAGPTYNEQFFGPGTRLTVL.

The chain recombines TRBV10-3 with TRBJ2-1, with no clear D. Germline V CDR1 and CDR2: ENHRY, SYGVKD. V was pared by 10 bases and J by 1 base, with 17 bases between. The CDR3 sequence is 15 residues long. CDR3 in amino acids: CASRQSGASYNEQFF. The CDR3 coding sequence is TGTGCCAGCCGGCAGTCGGGCGCATCCTACAATGAGCAGTTCTTC.

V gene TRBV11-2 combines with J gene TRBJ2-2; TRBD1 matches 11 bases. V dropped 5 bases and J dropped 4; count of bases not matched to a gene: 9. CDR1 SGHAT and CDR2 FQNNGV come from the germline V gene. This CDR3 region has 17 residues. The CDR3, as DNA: TGTGCCAGCAGCAACAGACTGGGGACAGGGGGCACCGGGGAGCTGTTTTTT. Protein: CASSNRLGTGGTGELFF.

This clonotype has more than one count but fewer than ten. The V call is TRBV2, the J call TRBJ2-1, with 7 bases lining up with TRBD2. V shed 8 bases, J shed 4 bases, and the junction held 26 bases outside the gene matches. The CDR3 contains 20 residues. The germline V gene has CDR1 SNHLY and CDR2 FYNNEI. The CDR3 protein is CASDSAGRARLSGEYNEQFF. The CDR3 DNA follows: TGTGCCAGCGATTCGGCGGGGAGGGCCCGACTGAGCGGGGAGTACAATGAGCAGTTCTTC.

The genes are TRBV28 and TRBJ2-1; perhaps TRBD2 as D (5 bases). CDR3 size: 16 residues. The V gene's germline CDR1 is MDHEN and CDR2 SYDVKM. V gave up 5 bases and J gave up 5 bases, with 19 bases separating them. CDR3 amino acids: CASSPLDFDVNNEQFF. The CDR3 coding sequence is TGTGCCAGCAGTCCACTGGACTTTGACGTAAACAATGAGCAGTTCTTC.

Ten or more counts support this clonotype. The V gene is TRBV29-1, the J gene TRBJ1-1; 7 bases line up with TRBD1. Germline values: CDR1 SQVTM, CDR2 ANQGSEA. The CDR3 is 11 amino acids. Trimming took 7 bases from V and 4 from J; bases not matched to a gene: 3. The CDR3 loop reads CSARQGTEAFF. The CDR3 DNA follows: TGCAGCGCAAGACAGGGCACTGAAGCTTTCTTT. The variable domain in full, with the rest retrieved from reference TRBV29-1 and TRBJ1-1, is SAVISQKPSRDICQRGTSLTIQCQVDSQVTMMFWYRQQPGQSLTLIATANQGSEATYESGFVIDKFPISRPNLTFSTLTVSNMSPEDSSIYLCSARQGTEAFFGQGTRLTVV.

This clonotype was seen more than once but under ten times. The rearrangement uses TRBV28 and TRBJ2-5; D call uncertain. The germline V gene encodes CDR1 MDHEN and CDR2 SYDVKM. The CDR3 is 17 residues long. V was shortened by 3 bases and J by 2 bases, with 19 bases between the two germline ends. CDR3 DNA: TGTGCCAGCAGTTTTGGGCCGGAAACCAGACCACAAGAGACCCAGTACTTC. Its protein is CASSFGPETRPQETQYF.

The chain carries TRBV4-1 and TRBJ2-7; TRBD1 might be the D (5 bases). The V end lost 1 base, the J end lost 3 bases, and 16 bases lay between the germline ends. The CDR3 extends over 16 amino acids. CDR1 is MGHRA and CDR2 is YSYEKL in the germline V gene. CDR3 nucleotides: TGCGCCAGCAGCCAAGTGGGGCTAGGCTTTCTCTACGAGCAGTACTTC. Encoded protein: CASSQVGLGFLYEQYF.

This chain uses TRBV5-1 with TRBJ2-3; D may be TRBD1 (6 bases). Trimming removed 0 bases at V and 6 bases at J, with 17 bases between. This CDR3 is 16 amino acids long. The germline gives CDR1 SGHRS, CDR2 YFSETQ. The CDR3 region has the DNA TGCGCCAGCAGCTTGGCGGGGACATCAAGGCAGGATACGCAGTATTTT. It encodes CASSLAGTSRQDTQYF.